This T cell receptor beta chain derives from a study of OX40 agonist ivuxolimab in advanced cancers. Clones were sequenced by immunoSEQ multiplex PCR, and TCRdb holds only the in-frame ones, with some missing. The data contain about 67,000 clones, about 80% of them seen just once; the ten biggest clones take up 5.5%. The germline gives CDR1 LNHDA, CDR2 SQIVND (reference sequence). V was clipped by 5 bases and J by 5 bases; unmatched bases: 12. CDR3 length equals 17 residues. The starting material was CD4+ or CD8+ T cells sorted from blood, obtained in a trial of the OX40 agonist ivuxolimab. The source is an adult with an advanced solid tumor such as melanoma, head and neck, liver or kidney cancer. This chain uses TRBV19 with TRBJ2-1, with TRBD2 matching over 10 bases. The CDR3 DNA follows: TGTGCCAGTAGTTCAAATTTAGCGGGGGGATTAAACAATGAGCAGTTCTTC. Amino acids: CASSSNLAGGLNNEQFF.